This TCR beta chain appears in the sequencing data of a study of T cell responses to AZD1222 COVID-19 vaccine. Study observations and caveats: Only a handful of AZD1222 recipients were seropositive at baseline. Donors skewed white British and female; clonal diversity was possibly underestimated.

Regarding this clone: Its antigen is unknown.

The V end lost 5 bases, the J end lost 4 bases, and 8 bases lay between the germline ends. The CDR3 length is 12 residues. Germline V gives CDR1 MDHEN, CDR2 SYDVKM. Assay used: immunoSEQ multiplex PCR; TCRdb lists only in-frame clones, some missing. The sample records roughly 120,000 clones, nearly 90% being singletons. This receptor was identified in an adult in good health. The rearrangement uses TRBV28 and TRBJ1-2; no clear D. Sequencing used peripheral blood, obtained on day 0 of AZD1222 vaccination. DNA of the CDR3: TGTGCCAGCAGTCCACCGGTCTATGGCTACACCTTC. This encodes CASSPPVYGYTF.